Following are 9 T cell receptor beta chains from one sample sequenced in a study of CD8+CD57+ T cells in acquired aplastic anemia. Patients chosen for sequencing had shown CD8+CD57+ cell expansion by flow cytometry. TCR beta VDJ combinations and CDR3 sequences were profiled from genomic DNA. From the reads, TCRdb called clonotypes with MiXCR, one entry per CDR3 protein. Among some 150,000 distinct CDR3 sequences listed, around 48% were seen once. Sequencing input: sorted CD4+, CD8+, or CD8+CD57+ T cells (not recorded which) from PBMCs. These receptors originate from a human donor with aplastic anemia.

The CDR3 loop reads CASSSRTGTDTQYF. CDR3 DNA: TGTGCCAGCAGTTCCCGGACTGGCACAGATACGCAGTATTTT. This rearrangement joins TRBV7-7 to TRBJ2-3, with D maybe TRBD2 (5 bases). V lost 6 bases, J lost 1 base, and 11 bases lay in between. Germline V CDR1 and CDR2: SSHAT, FNYEAQ (reference sequence). This CDR3 is built from 14 residues.

The genes are TRBV20-1 and TRBJ2-3; D call uncertain. The end of the DNA fits TRBJ1-5 better, so the J call may be wrong. The CDR3 loop spans 15 amino acids. Per the germline V gene, CDR1 is DFQATT and CDR2 is SNEGSKA (reference sequence). CDR3 sequence (DNA): TGCAGTGCTAGCCGCGGGAGAGCTAGCACAGATACACAGCATTTT. Translating it yields CSASRGRASTDTQHF.

V and J are TRBV14 and TRBJ2-1; 10 bases line up with TRBD2. Trimming at V came to 2 bases and at J to 14 bases, leaving 3 bases not matched to a gene. The CDR3 length is 12 residues. Germline loops: CDR1 SGHDN, CDR2 FVKESK. CDR3 sequence reads: CASSQIGTSEFF. The DNA of the CDR3 is TGTGCCAGCAGCCAAATCGGGACTAGCGAGTTCTTC.

This clonotype was observed many times. The chain uses TRBV6-2 or TRBV6-3 and TRBJ1-2; TRBD1 matches 9 bases. With 2 bases clipped from V and 8 bases from J, the junction kept 3 bases outside the gene matches. The CDR3 length is 13 residues. Germline assignment: CDR1 MNHEY and CDR2 SVGEGT. CDR3 in amino acids: CASSYRTGVGYTF. The CDR3 DNA sequence: TGTGCCAGCAGTTACCGGACAGGGGTCGGCTACACCTTC.

The sample holds many counts of this clonotype. The chain combines TRBV2 with TRBJ2-5; 9 nucleotides match TRBD2. Germline CDR1 is SNHLY and CDR2 is FYNNEI. The V and J ends lost 6 bases and 0 bases, in that order; junction bases with no gene match: 5. The CDR3 runs 15 residues. CDR3 protein: CASSASGGYQETQYF. The CDR3 nucleotides are TGTGCCAGCAGCGCAAGCGGGGGGTACCAAGAGACCCAGTACTTC. The whole variable domain, filled in from reference TRBV2 and TRBJ2-5, reads EPEVTQTPSHQVTQMGQEVILRCVPISNHLYFYWYRQILGQKVEFLVSFYNNEISEKSEIFDDQFSVERPDGSNFTLKIRSTKLEDSAMYFCASSASGGYQETQYFGPGTRLLVL.

This sequence joins TRBV29-1 and TRBJ2-7; no clear D. Germline CDR1 and CDR2: SQVTM and ANQGSEA. The ends were cut back, 6 bases at V and 2 bases at J, with 11 bases in the middle. This CDR3 region has 12 residues. The CDR3 is CSVSDGPYEQYF. In DNA form, the CDR3 reads TGCAGCGTGTCGGACGGACCCTACGAGCAGTACTTC.

This clonotype is termed medium-sized. This chain's CDR3 is CASNYGAAYNSPLHF. DNA for the CDR3: TGTGCCAGCAACTATGGGGCGGCCTATAATTCACCCCTCCACTTT. This chain links TRBV2 with TRBJ1-6; TRBD1 might be the D (5 bases). The CDR3 totals 15 residues. V lost 7 bases and J lost 2, with 12 bases in between. CDR1 and CDR2 (germline): SNHLY, FYNNEI.

This clonotype was seen a handful of times. This chain uses TRBV7-2 with TRBJ2-5; D is possibly TRBD1 (5 bases). Trimming left V 3 bases short and J 1 base short, with 12 bases between. The CDR3 is 15 residues long. Germline V gene lookup returns CDR1 SGHTA and CDR2 FQGNSA. The CDR3 coding sequence is TGTGCCAGCAGCTTCGCAGGGTTCTTCCAAGAGACCCAGTACTTC. It codes for CASSFAGFFQETQYF.

This clonotype was seen ten or more times. A read error is possible here, since a much larger clone lies one base away. The rearrangement uses TRBV5-6 and TRBJ2-3; D gene unclear. Germline V gives CDR1 SGHDT, CDR2 YYEEEE. Trimming removed 2 bases at V and 5 bases at J, with 3 bases between. The CDR3 extends over 11 amino acids. CDR3 loop: CASSLRDTQYF. CDR3 coding DNA: TGTGCCAGCAGCTTAAGAGATACGCAGTATTTT. The full variable domain, in which reference TRBV5-6 and TRBJ2-3 provide the parts outside the CDR3, is DAGVTQSPTHLIKTRGQQVTLRCSPKSGHDTVSWYQQALGQGPQFIFQYYEEEERQRGNFPDRFSGHQFPNYSSELNVNALLLGDSALYLCASSLRDTQYFGPGTRLTVL.